These 11 T cell receptor beta chains came from one sample sequenced in a study of Tregs in tolerant kidney transplant recipients. Sequencing used immunoSEQ multiplex PCR; TCRdb keeps in-frame clones, though not all of them. The data hold under 80,000 clones, with approximately 85% observed a single time. Sequencing was performed on Tregs from blood, taken before the transplant. These receptors all stem from a human donor who received a combined kidney and bone marrow transplant.

The V gene is TRBV6-1, the J gene TRBJ1-2, with 10 bases identical to TRBD1. Unmatched junction bases numbered 10, after V lost 4 bases and J lost 2 bases. Per the germline V gene, CDR1 is MNHNS and CDR2 is SASEGT. This CDR3 spans 17 amino acids. CDR3 in DNA: TGTGCCAGCAGTGGTTTAGGGACAGGGGCCCTAAACTATGGCTACACCTTC. It encodes CASSGLGTGALNYGYTF.

This clone was found once. The CDR3 loop reads CASRGGLAGGGSGIGELFF. CDR3 sequence (DNA): TGTGCCAGCAGGGGCGGACTAGCGGGGGGCGGATCAGGTATCGGGGAGCTGTTTTTT. The V call is TRBV2, the J call TRBJ2-2, with 14 bases aligning to TRBD2. Germline loops: CDR1 SNHLY, CDR2 FYNNEI. This CDR3 contains 19 residues. J was trimmed by 7 bases and V by 6 bases; bases with no gene match: 16.

The chain couples TRBV7-4 to TRBJ1-6; 8 positions agree with TRBD1. CDR1 SGHVT and CDR2 SQSDAQ come from the germline V gene. The CDR3 loop spans 18 amino acids. V dropped 0 bases and J dropped 7; count of bases not matched to a gene: 11. DNA of the CDR3: TGTGCCAGCAGCTTAGCCCTCCTCGGACAGGGTGGAAATTCACCCCTCCACTTT. Translated, it gives CASSLALLGQGGNSPLHF.

The chain has TRBV5-1 and TRBJ2-7, with 8 bases that match TRBD1. The CDR3 is 15 residues long. Germline trimming cut 4 bases from V and 3 bases from J; bases unmatched to any gene: 9. CDR1 SGHRS and CDR2 YFSETQ come from the germline V gene. The CDR3 DNA reads TGCGCCAGCAGCCGGGAGACAGGGGTAAGCTACGAGCAGTACTTC. It is translated as CASSRETGVSYEQYF.

The genes are TRBV29-1 and TRBJ2-2; TRBD1 matches 8 bases. The CDR3 is 14 amino acids. Germline V gives CDR1 SQVTM, CDR2 ANQGSEA. Trimming at V came to 5 bases and at J to 4 bases, leaving 6 bases not matched to a gene. The CDR3 reads CSVRGQGRTGELFF. The CDR3 bases are TGCAGCGTTCGTGGACAGGGTCGCACCGGGGAGCTGTTTTTT.

The chain recombines TRBV28 with TRBJ2-5, with D hard to call. Trimming stripped 7 bases from V and 4 bases from J, with 10 bases between. The CDR3 totals 12 residues. CDR1 is MDHEN, CDR2 SYDVKM, per germline. CDR3 bases: TGTGCCAGCACCCTAGTGGGAGAGACCCAGTACTTC. It codes for CASTLVGETQYF. Based on the CDR3 plus reference TRBV28 and TRBJ2-5, the full variable domain is DVKVTQSSRYLVKRTGEKVFLECVQDMDHENMFWYRQDPGLGLRLIYFSYDVKMKEKGDIPEGYSVSREKKERFSLILESASTNQTSMYLCASTLVGETQYFGPGTRLLVL.

Concerning this clone: A junction boundary mismatches the germline segment, possibly from a read error. This rearrangement joins TRBV7-2 to TRBJ2-1; 7 bases map to TRBD1. The CDR3 totals 18 residues. Per the germline V gene, CDR1 is SGHTA and CDR2 is FQGNSA. CDR3 sequence (DNA): TGTGCCAGCAGCTTGGGAACGCTTTTCAGGGACAGCTACAATGAGCGGTTCTTC. Translated, it gives CASSLGTLFRDSYNERFF.

This chain joins TRBV19 and TRBJ2-2; 13 bases map to TRBD2. CDR3 length: 16 amino acids. After removal of 6 bases from V and 8 bases from J, the junction contained 9 bases not matched to a gene. CDR1 is LNHDA and CDR2 is SQIVND in the germline V gene (reference sequence). CDR3 nucleotide sequence: TGTGCCAGTAGCCCGACTAGCGGGGGGTATAGTGGGGAGCTGTTTTTT. It translates to CASSPTSGGYSGELFF.

The chain employs TRBV28 and TRBJ1-2, with D perhaps TRBD1 (5 bases). This CDR3 is built from 15 residues. CDR1 is MDHEN and CDR2 is SYDVKM in the germline V gene. V shed 8 bases and J shed 3 bases, with 19 bases lying between them. CDR3 DNA: TGTGCCAGCTCCGGCAGCACAGGTACGGACTATGGCTACACCTTC. It encodes CASSGSTGTDYGYTF.

The sample holds one count of this clone. The rearrangement links TRBV10-2 to TRBJ2-1, with a possible D match to TRBD2 (6 bases). The CDR3 is 16 amino acids. CDR1 is WSHSY, CDR2 SAAADI, per germline. Trimming removed 5 bases from V and 2 bases from J, with 16 bases in between. Written as DNA, the CDR3 is TGCGCCAGCAGTCACCCCCGGGGGAGGACCTACAATGAGCAGTTCTTC. This encodes CASSHPRGRTYNEQFF.

The chain uses TRBV11-2 and TRBJ2-5; TRBD1 agrees at 7 bases. Germline CDR1 SGHAT, CDR2 FQNNGV. The CDR3 has 15 residues. V trimming: 1 base; J trimming: 4 bases; junction bases outside the gene matches: 6. For the CDR3, the DNA is TGTGCCAGCAGCTTAGGGGGGACAGTTGGAGAGACCCAGTACTTC. Amino acids: CASSLGGTVGETQYF.